These T cell receptor beta chains were read from a single sample in a study of shared clonotypes between healthy human individuals. Sequencing used immunoSEQ multiplex PCR; TCRdb keeps in-frame clones, though not all of them. The table records 550,000 to 850,000 clones, around 72% of them present only once. Sample: memory CD4+ T cells sorted from blood. The receptors were gathered from a woman aged 25-40 years in good health. Each CDR3 is given with its conserved first and last residue. A D gene is named only where the DNA matches it firmly. A row's size may be missing; if present it is once, few, many or a size class.

D gene	V gene	clone size	J gene	CDR3 DNA	CDR3 protein
TRBD2	TRBV2	NA	TRBJ2-1	TGTGCCAGCAGTGCGGTAGCGGGAGGCGTTGAGCAGTTCTTC	CASSAVAGGVEQFF
NA	TRBV7-9	NA	TRBJ1-2	TGTGCCAGCAGCTTAGAGGTGGTTCCGGAAGGCTACACCTTC	CASSLEVVPEGYTF
NA	TRBV2	few	TRBJ1-2	TGTGCCAGCAGCCTACAGGGCGAGAACTATGGCTACACCTTC	CASSLQGENYGYTF
TRBD1	TRBV25-1	few	TRBJ1-1	TGTGCCAGCAGTGCCTTCGGACAGGGACACACTGAAGCTTTCTTT	CASSAFGQGHTEAFF
TRBD2	TRBV7-8	once	TRBJ2-3	TGTGCCAGCAGCTCACTATCCAGGACTAGCGGGAGGGCCGCCGGGCGCACAGATACGCAGTATTTT	CASSSLSRTSGRAAGRTDTQYF
TRBD2	TRBV7-6	NA	TRBJ2-2	TGTGCCAGCAGCTTGTTCGGGAGGGCGAACACCGGGGAGCTGTTTTTT	CASSLFGRANTGELFF
TRBD1	TRBV28	many	TRBJ2-3	TGTGCCAGCAGTTTACCGACAGGGGAGGCAGATACGCAGTATTTT	CASSLPTGEADTQYF
NA	TRBV2	NA	TRBJ1-2	TGTGCCGGCAGAGCGGGGGGTCACAGAAACTATGGCTACACCTTC	CAGRAGGHRNYGYTF
NA	TRBV7-2	few	TRBJ1-1	TGTGCCAGCAGTAACCAGGCGGACACTGAAGCTTTCTTT	CASSNQADTEAFF
TRBD1	TRBV27	once	TRBJ2-7	TGTGCCAGCACCCGGACAGGGGCGAGCTCCTACGAGCAGTACTTC	CASTRTGASSYEQYF
TRBD2	TRBV29-1	NA	TRBJ2-1	TGCAGCGTATCAATCGGGACTAGCGGCAATGAGCAGTTCTTC	CSVSIGTSGNEQFF
NA	TRBV5-5	many	TRBJ1-5	TGTGCCAGCAGCTTGCTAAGGGACCTGGGCGGTCAGCCCCAGCATTTT	CASSLLRDLGGQPQHF
TRBD1	TRBV28	NA	TRBJ2-1	TGTGCCAGCAGTTCACAGGGGCCTAGAGGATTCTTC	CASSSQGPRGFF
NA	TRBV5-4	NA	TRBJ2-7	TGTGCCAGCAGCCCCCCTAGCGACCCGCTCCAGCCCGAGCAGTACTTC	CASSPPSDPLQPEQYF
TRBD2	TRBV5-8	NA	TRBJ2-1	TGTGCCAGCAGCGTAGCGGGAACCTACAATGAGCAGTTCTTC	CASSVAGTYNEQFF
NA	TRBV5-5	NA	TRBJ1-4	TGTGCCAGCAGCCCAGGGTCAGGGAACGAAAAACTGTTTTTT	CASSPGSGNEKLFF
NA	TRBV5-4	NA	TRBJ2-5	TGTGCCAGCAGCTTGGGCTCGGGACCTGGCGAGACCCAGTACTTC	CASSLGSGPGETQYF
NA	TRBV29-1	NA	TRBJ2-2	TGCAGCGTTAGCAGGACCGGGGAGCTGTTTTTT	CSVSRTGELFF
TRBD1	TRBV5-1	NA	TRBJ1-2	TGCGCCAGCAGCTTTACCGGGACAGGGGATGGCTACACCTTC	CASSFTGTGDGYTF
NA	TRBV21-1	NA	TRBJ1-2	TGTGCCAGCAGCAAAGATCAGGTTTCGGTCTATGGCTACACCTTC	CASSKDQVSVYGYTF
NA	TRBV6-1	NA	TRBJ1-5	TGTGCCAGCAGTGCCCGGCAGGGTGGCAATCAGCCCCAGCATTTT	CASSARQGGNQPQHF
NA	TRBV29-1	NA	TRBJ1-1	TGCAGCGTTGGACGGGGGATTGAAGCTTTCTTT	CSVGRGIEAFF
NA	TRBV11-2	NA	TRBJ2-7	TGTGCCAGCAGCTTAGATAGGGGATCCTACGAGCAGTACTTC	CASSLDRGSYEQYF
NA	TRBV9	NA	TRBJ1-2	TGTGCCAGCAGCGTAGCGCCGGACGGAGGCTACACCTTC	CASSVAPDGGYTF
TRBD1	TRBV27	NA	TRBJ2-6	TGTGCCAGCAGTTTAGGCCCCGGACAGGGGCGGGGGGCCAACGTCCTGACTTTC	CASSLGPGQGRGANVLTF
NA	TRBV27	NA	TRBJ1-5	TGTGCCAGCAGTTCCATCTCGAATAGCAATCAGCCCCAGCATTTT	CASSSISNSNQPQHF
TRBD2	TRBV5-1	few	TRBJ2-3	TGCGCCAGCAGCTCGGTTACTAGCGGGAGTTTGGATACGCAGTATTTT	CASSSVTSGSLDTQYF
NA	TRBV10-3	NA	TRBJ2-2	TGTGCCATCAGTGACACGAACACCGGGGAGCTGTTTTTT	CAISDTNTGELFF
TRBD2	TRBV2	NA	TRBJ2-3	TGTGCCAGCAGTGACCCGGGGACTAGGGACACAGATACGCAGTATTTT	CASSDPGTRDTDTQYF
NA	TRBV29-1	few	TRBJ1-1	TGCAGCGTTGAAGGACAGATGAACACTGAAGCTTTCTTT	CSVEGQMNTEAFF
TRBD2	TRBV29-1	NA	TRBJ2-1	TGCAGCTCCCGAGGGACTAGCGGCTACAATGAGCAGTTCTTC	CSSRGTSGYNEQFF
NA	TRBV5-4	NA	TRBJ2-2	TGTGCCAGCAGCTTGAAGCAGGCGGCGAACACCGGGGAGCTGTTTTTT	CASSLKQAANTGELFF
NA	TRBV28	once	TRBJ2-7	TGTGCCAGCAGTTTAGTAGGAGCTCGGAGGAGCGAGCAGTACTTC	CASSLVGARRSEQYF